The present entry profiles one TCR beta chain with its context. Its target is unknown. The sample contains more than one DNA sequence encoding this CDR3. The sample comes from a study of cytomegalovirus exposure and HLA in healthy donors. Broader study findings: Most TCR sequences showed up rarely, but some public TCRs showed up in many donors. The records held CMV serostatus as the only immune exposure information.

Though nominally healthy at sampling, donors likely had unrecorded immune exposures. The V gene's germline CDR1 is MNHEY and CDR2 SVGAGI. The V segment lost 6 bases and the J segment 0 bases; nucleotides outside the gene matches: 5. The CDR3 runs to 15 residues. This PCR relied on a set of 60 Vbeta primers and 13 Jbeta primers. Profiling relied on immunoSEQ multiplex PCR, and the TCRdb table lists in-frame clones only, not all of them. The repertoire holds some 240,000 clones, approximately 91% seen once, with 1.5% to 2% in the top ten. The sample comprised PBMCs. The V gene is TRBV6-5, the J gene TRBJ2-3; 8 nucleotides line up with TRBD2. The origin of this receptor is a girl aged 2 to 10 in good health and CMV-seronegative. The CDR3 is CASSYSGVSTDTQYF. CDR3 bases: TGTGCCAGCAGCTATAGCGGGGTGAGCACAGATACGCAGTATTTT.